This TCR beta chain was recovered during a study of control samples from healthy donors and cancer patients. Generated by immunoSEQ multiplex PCR, the TCRdb table keeps only in-frame clones and is missing some. The sample carries some 110,000 clones, approximately 83% recorded once. The V end was cut by 0 bases, the J end by 0 bases, with 11 bases between. The germline gives CDR1 KGHDR, CDR2 SFDVKD. The CDR3 extends over 17 amino acids. V and J are TRBV24-1 and TRBJ1-3; D remains ambiguous. The sample taken for sequencing was blood. The clonotype originates from a woman aged 45-60 years in good health. The CDR3: CATSDLVAPSSGNTIYF. The CDR3 DNA reads as TGTGCCACCAGTGATTTGGTCGCACCGAGCTCTGGAAACACCATATATTTT.